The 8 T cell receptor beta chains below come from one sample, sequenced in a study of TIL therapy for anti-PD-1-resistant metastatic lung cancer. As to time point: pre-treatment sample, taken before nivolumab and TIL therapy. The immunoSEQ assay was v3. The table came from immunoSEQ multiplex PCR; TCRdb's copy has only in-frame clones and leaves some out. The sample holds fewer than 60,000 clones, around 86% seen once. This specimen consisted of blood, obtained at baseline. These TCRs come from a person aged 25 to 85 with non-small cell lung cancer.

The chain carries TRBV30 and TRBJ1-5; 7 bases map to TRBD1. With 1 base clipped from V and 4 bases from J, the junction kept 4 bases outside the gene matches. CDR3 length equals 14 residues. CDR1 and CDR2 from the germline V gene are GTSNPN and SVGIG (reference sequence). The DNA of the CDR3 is TGTGCCTGGAGTGAGGGGGCACGTAATCAGCCCCAGCATTTT. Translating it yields CAWSEGARNQPQHF.

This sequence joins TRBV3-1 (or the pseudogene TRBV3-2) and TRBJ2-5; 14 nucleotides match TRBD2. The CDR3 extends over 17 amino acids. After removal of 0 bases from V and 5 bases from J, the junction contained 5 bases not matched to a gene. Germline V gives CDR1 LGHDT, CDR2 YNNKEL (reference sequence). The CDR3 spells CASSQDRGLAGAETQYF. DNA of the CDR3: TGTGCCAGCAGCCAAGATCGGGGACTAGCGGGAGCGGAGACCCAGTACTTC.

The CDR3 DNA reads as TGTGCCAGCAGTGAAGGGCAATTGCGTCAGCCCCAGCATTTT. The encoded protein is CASSEGQLRQPQHF. The gene calls are TRBV2 and TRBJ1-5; D remains unclear. This CDR3 is 14 amino acids long. Per germline, CDR1 SNHLY and CDR2 FYNNEI. The V end lost 1 base, the J end lost 6 bases, and 10 bases lay between the germline ends. Looking up the rest from reference TRBV2 and TRBJ1-5 gives the full variable domain: EPEVTQTPSHQVTQMGQEVILRCVPISNHLYFYWYRQILGQKVEFLVSFYNNEISEKSEIFDDQFSVERPDGSNFTLKIRSTKLEDSAMYFCASSEGQLRQPQHFGDGTRLSIL.

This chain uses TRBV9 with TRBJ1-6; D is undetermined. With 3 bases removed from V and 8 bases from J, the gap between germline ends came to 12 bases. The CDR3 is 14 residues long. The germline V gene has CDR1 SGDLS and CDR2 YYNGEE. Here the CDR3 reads CASSAKLGDSPLHF. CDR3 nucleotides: TGTGCCAGCAGCGCAAAGCTGGGTGATTCACCCCTCCACTTT. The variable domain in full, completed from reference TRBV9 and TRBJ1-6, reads DSGVTQTPKHLITATGQRVTLRCSPRSGDLSVYWYQQSLDQGLQFLIQYYNGEERAKGNILERFSAQQFPDLHSELNLSSLELGDSALYFCASSAKLGDSPLHFGNGTRLTVT.

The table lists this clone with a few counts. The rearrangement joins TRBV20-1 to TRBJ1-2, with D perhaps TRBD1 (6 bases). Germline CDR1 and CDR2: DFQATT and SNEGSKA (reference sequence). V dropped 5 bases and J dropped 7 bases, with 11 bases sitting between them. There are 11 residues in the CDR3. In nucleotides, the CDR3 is TGCAGTGCTGACGGGGGGGCTGGCTACACCTTC. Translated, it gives CSADGGAGYTF.

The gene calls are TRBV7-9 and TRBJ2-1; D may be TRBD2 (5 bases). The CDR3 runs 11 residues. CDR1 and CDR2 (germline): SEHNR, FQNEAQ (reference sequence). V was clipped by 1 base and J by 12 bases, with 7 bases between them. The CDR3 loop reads CASSLGGPQFF. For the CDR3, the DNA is TGTGCCAGCAGCTTAGGAGGGCCGCAGTTCTTC.

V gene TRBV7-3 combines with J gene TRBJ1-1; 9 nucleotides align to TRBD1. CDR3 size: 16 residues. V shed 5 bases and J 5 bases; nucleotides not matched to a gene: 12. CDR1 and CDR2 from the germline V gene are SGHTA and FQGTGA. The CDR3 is CASSPPSRQGETEAFF. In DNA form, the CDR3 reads TGTGCCAGCAGCCCGCCATCCCGACAGGGGGAGACTGAAGCTTTCTTT.

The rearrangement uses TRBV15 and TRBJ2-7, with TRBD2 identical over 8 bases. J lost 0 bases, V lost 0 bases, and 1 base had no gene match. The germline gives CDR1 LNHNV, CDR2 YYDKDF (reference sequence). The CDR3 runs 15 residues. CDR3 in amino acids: CATSRDAGGSYEQYF. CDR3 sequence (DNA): TGTGCCACCAGCAGAGATGCGGGAGGCTCCTACGAGCAGTACTTC.